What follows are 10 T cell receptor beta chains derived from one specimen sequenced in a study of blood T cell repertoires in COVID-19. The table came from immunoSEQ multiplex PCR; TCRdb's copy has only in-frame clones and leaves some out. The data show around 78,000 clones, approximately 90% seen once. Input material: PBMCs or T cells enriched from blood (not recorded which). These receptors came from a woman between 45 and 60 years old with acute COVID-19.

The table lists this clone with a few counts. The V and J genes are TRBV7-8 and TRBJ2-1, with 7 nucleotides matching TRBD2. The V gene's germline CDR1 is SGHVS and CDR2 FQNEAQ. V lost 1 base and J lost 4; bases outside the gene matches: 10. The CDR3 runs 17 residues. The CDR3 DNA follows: TGTGCCAGCAGCTTAGTACGACCGGGAGGCCAATACAATGAGCAGTTCTTC. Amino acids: CASSLVRPGGQYNEQFF.

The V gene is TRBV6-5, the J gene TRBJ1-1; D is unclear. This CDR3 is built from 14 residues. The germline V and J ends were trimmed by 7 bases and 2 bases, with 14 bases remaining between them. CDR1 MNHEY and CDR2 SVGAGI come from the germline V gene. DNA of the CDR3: TGTGCCAGCACCTACGCACGGAGCAACACTGAAGCTTTCTTT. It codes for CASTYARSNTEAFF.

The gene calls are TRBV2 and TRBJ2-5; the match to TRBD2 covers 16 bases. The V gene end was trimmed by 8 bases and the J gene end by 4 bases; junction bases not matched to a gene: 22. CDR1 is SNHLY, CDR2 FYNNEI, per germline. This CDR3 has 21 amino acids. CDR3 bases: TGTGCCAGCGGCCCCCCCGGGACTAGCGGGAGGGCCGGGAGTGGGAGAGAGACCCAGTACTTC. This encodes CASGPPGTSGRAGSGRETQYF.

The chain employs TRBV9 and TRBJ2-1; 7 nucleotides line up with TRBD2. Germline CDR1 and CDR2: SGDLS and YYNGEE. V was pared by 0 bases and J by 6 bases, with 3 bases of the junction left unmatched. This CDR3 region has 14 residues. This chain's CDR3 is CASSVGGGLNEQFF. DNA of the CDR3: TGTGCCAGCAGCGTAGGGGGAGGGCTCAATGAGCAGTTCTTC.

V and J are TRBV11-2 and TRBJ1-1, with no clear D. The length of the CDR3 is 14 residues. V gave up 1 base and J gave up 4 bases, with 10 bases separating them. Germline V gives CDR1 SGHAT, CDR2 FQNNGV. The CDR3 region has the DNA TGTGCCAGCAGCTTAGCGGCGAGGGCCACTGAAGCTTTCTTT. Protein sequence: CASSLAARATEAFF.

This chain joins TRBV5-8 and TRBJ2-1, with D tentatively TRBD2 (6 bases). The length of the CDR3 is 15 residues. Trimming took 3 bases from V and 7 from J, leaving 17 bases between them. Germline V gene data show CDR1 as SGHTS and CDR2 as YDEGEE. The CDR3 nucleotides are TGTGCCAGCAGCTCGGGGTGGAGGGGATCGAATGAGCAGTTCTTC. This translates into CASSSGWRGSNEQFF.

Here the CDR3 reads CASSQDRPGYGYTF. DNA for the CDR3: TGTGCCAGCAGCCAAGATCGCCCGGGCTATGGCTACACCTTC. This rearrangement joins TRBV3-1 (or the pseudogene TRBV3-2) to TRBJ1-2; no reliable D call. The CDR3 is made up of 14 amino acids. Trimming cost V 0 bases and J 4 bases, with 9 bases left between them. CDR1 and CDR2 (germline): LGHDT, YNNKEL (reference sequence).

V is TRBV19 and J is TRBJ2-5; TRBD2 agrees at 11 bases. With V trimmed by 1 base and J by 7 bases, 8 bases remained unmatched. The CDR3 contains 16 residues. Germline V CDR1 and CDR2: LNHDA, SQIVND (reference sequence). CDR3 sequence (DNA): TGTGCCAGTAGTATAGCTGTAGCGGGAGGGCCCGGGACCCAGTACTTC. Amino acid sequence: CASSIAVAGGPGTQYF.

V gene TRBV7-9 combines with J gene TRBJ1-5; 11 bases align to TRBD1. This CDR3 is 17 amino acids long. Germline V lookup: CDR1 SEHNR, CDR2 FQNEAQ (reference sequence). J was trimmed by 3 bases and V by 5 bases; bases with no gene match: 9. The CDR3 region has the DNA TGTGCCAGCAGCCCGGACAGGGGGCATATTGACAATCAGCCCCAGCATTTT. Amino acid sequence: CASSPDRGHIDNQPQHF. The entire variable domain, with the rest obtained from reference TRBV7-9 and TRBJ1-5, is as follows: DTGVSQNPRHKITKRGQNVTFRCDPISEHNRLYWYRQTLGQGPEFLTYFQNEAQLEKSRLLSDRFSAERPKGSFSTLEIQRTEQGDSAMYLCASSPDRGHIDNQPQHFGDGTRLSIL.

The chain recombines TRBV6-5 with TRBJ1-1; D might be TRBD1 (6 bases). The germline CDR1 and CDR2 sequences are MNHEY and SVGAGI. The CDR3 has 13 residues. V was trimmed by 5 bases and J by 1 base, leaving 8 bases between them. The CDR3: CASSRGQNTEAFF. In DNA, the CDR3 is TGTGCCAGCAGTAGGGGACAGAACACTGAAGCTTTCTTT.